This T cell receptor beta chain was captured in a study of blood T cell repertoires in COVID-19. TCRdb's table, derived via immunoSEQ multiplex PCR, lists solely in-frame clones and lacks some. The sample records under 200,000 clones, over 75% being singletons. Trimming removed 3 bases from V and 3 bases from J, with 14 bases in between. The CDR3 spans 14 residues. Germline CDR1 GTSNPN, CDR2 SVGIG (reference sequence). The chain links TRBV30 to TRBJ1-1, with a tentative D call TRBD1 (5 bases). This TCR came from a man aged 65 to 79 with active or convalescent COVID-19. Source material: peripheral blood. The CDR3 region is CAWRMWGRDTEAFF. Here the CDR3 DNA reads TGTGCCTGGAGGATGTGGGGGAGGGACACTGAAGCTTTCTTT.